This T cell receptor beta chain was identified during a study of monozygotic twins with inflammatory bowel disease. CDR1 and CDR2 (germline): LGHDT, YNNKEL (reference sequence). CDR3 size: 15 residues. Added by template switching were UMIs that each held a 6-nucleotide sample barcode. With the 5' RACE reads reprocessed, TCRdb shows one record per CDR3 protein and no DNA. Here the sample table reports around 380,000 distinct CDR3 sequences. Every single donor had an approximately 2.5 ml blood sample drawn. The chain is built from TRBV3-1 and TRBJ2-5; the TCRdb D gene call, TRBD1, has no DNA to confirm it. Source material: blood. This clonotype was sampled from a human donor with ulcerative colitis or Crohn's disease, or a healthy co-twin of an affected twin (not recorded which). The CDR3 sequence is CASSQGAGARETQYF.